What follows are 3 T cell receptor beta chains derived from one specimen sequenced in a study of cytomegalovirus exposure and HLA in healthy donors. PCR primers comprised 60 Vbeta and 13 Jbeta primers. Repertoires were generated with immunoSEQ multiplex PCR, while TCRdb's copy carries only in-frame clones and drops some. This sample's table has over 150,000 clones. The sequenced sample consisted of PBMCs. The source is a boy aged 5-17 years in good health and CMV-seronegative.

The V gene is TRBV19, the J gene TRBJ2-7; no definite D call. This CDR3 is 16 amino acids long. The germline V gene encodes CDR1 LNHDA and CDR2 SQIVND (reference sequence). Trimming left V 5 bases short and J 2 bases short, with 19 bases between. The CDR3 reads CASSLKIDSTPYEQYF. In DNA form, the CDR3 reads TGTGCCAGTAGTCTCAAGATTGACTCTACCCCCTACGAGCAGTACTTC.

This sequence joins TRBV7-8 and TRBJ1-5; D is perhaps TRBD1 (6 bases). V was shortened by 6 bases and J by 4 bases, with 13 bases between the two germline ends. Germline CDR1 is SGHVS and CDR2 is FQNEAQ. This CDR3 contains 14 residues. The CDR3 reads CASSQVTGNQPQHF. As DNA, the CDR3 is TGTGCCAGCAGTCAAGTAACAGGGAATCAGCCCCAGCATTTT.

V is TRBV28 and J is TRBJ1-3; the D gene is possibly TRBD1 (5 bases). The germline V and J ends were trimmed by 11 bases and 2 bases, with 16 bases remaining between them. The CDR3 has 14 amino acids. Germline CDR1 is MDHEN and CDR2 is SYDVKM. In DNA form, the CDR3 reads TGTGCCTCCATAAAGGGGCCCACTGGAAACACCATATATTTT. Translating it yields CASIKGPTGNTIYF.